The 28 T cell receptor beta chains presented below share a single source sample, sequenced in a study of T cell repertoires in cytomegalovirus infection. Their specific antigens are unknown. TCRdb ran MiXCR on the reads and lists one entry per CDR3 protein. This table holds around 78,000 distinct CDR3 sequences, about 40% found once. The specimen comprised CD8+ T cells from cultured PBMCs, sampled from culture after CMV antigen stimulation. These TCRs come from a human donor in good health (CMV status not recorded). Some clones in this sample may be carry-over from other donors' samples.

The sample holds a few counts of this clonotype. This rearrangement joins TRBV7-9 to TRBJ1-1, with no clear D. The germline V and J ends were trimmed by 3 bases and 1 base, with 6 bases remaining between them. The CDR3 contains 13 residues. Germline-derived CDR1 and CDR2 are SEHNR and FQNEAQ (reference sequence). CDR3 loop: CASSFWENTEAFF. DNA for the CDR3: TGTGCCAGCAGCTTTTGGGAGAACACTGAAGCTTTCTTT.

This clonotype was counted between two and nine times. The rearrangement links TRBV6-2 or TRBV6-3 to TRBJ1-1; the D is unclear. Between the trimmed V and J ends, which lost 9 bases and 6 bases, there was a span of 26 bases. There are 16 residues in the CDR3. CDR1 and CDR2 from the germline V gene are MNHEY and SVGEGT. CDR3 sequence reads: CASKTTTDGRWPEAFF. As DNA, the CDR3 is TGTGCCAGTAAAACCACGACGGACGGCCGTTGGCCTGAAGCTTTCTTT.

This clonotype was counted between two and nine times. The chain recombines TRBV6-1 with TRBJ1-2; no clear D. There are 15 residues in the CDR3. V gave up 8 bases and J gave up 5 bases, with 21 bases separating them. Germline lookup yields CDR1 MNHNS and CDR2 SASEGT. The CDR3 DNA sequence: TGTGCCAGCGCGGCGGAGGTCGACGGACCTTATGGCTACACCTTC. Translating gives CASAAEVDGPYGYTF.

In its sample, this clonotype was seen many times. This rearrangement joins TRBV7-2 to TRBJ2-7; TRBD1 matches at 7 bases. The V segment lost 5 bases and the J segment 4 bases; nucleotides outside the gene matches: 14. This CDR3 is built from 16 residues. Germline values: CDR1 SGHTA, CDR2 FQGNSA. The DNA for the CDR3 is TGTGCCAGCAGCCCGACACCGGGACAGCGTATTTACGAGCAGTACTTC. This encodes CASSPTPGQRIYEQYF.

The V gene is TRBV7-9, the J gene TRBJ2-7; D possibly corresponds to TRBD1 (6 bases). Trimming left V 4 bases short and J 3 bases short, with 13 bases between. Germline CDR1 and CDR2: SEHNR and FQNEAQ (reference sequence). The CDR3 is made up of 14 amino acids. CDR3 bases: TGTGCCAGCAGCTCCCGGGACATGAGCTACGAGCAGTACTTC. Encoded protein: CASSSRDMSYEQYF.

This clonotype was seen more than once but under ten times. The rearrangement uses TRBV4-1 and TRBJ2-3, with D perhaps matching TRBD2 (6 bases). V was clipped by 3 bases and J by 1 base, with 17 bases between them. The CDR3 consists of 17 residues. Looked up from germline, CDR1 is MGHRA and CDR2 is YSYEKL. The CDR3 protein is CASSQGGLRGGTDTQYF. The DNA of the CDR3 is TGCGCCAGCAGCCAGGGAGGACTACGAGGAGGCACAGATACGCAGTATTTT.

This clonotype was detected a few times. This chain links TRBV7-6 with TRBJ1-4, with D maybe TRBD1 (5 bases). V lost 5 bases, J lost 8 bases, and 18 bases lay in between. Per germline, CDR1 SGHVS and CDR2 FNYEAQ. This CDR3 is built from 15 residues. CDR3 sequence (DNA): TGTGCCAGCAGCCCCGAAGCAGGGACCGAAGAAAAACTGTTTTTT. This gives the protein CASSPEAGTEEKLFF.

This clonotype was recorded a few times. V gene TRBV11-2 combines with J gene TRBJ1-2; 8 bases are a match to TRBD1. J gave up 5 bases and V 5 bases, and 13 bases lay outside the gene matches. The CDR3 is 16 amino acids. Germline CDR1 and CDR2: SGHAT and FQNNGV. The CDR3 here is CASSHPGQGGHYGYTF. CDR3 nucleotides: TGTGCCAGCAGCCACCCTGGACAGGGTGGGCATTATGGCTACACCTTC.

The CDR3 region is CASVQVSGQGYEQYF. The CDR3 bases are TGTGCCAGCGTCCAAGTGTCGGGACAGGGCTACGAGCAGTACTTC. The V call is TRBV6-5, the J call TRBJ2-7; 9 bases match TRBD1. The CDR3 length is 15 residues. Germline CDR1 and CDR2: MNHEY and SVGAGI. J gave up 3 bases and V 8 bases, and 11 bases lay outside the gene matches.

This chain connects TRBV7-2 to TRBJ1-3, with TRBD1 matching over 7 bases. V shed 5 bases and J 0 bases; nucleotides not matched to a gene: 4. The CDR3 is 15 amino acids. Per germline, CDR1 SGHTA and CDR2 FQGNSA. The CDR3 here is CASSQDRSSGNTIYF. The CDR3 DNA is TGTGCCAGCAGCCAGGACAGGAGCTCTGGAAACACCATATATTTT.

This clonotype was picked up many times. CDR3 region: CASSPNLEDRASSIYEQYF. The DNA of the CDR3 is TGTGCCAGCTCACCAAACCTCGAGGACAGGGCGTCCTCCATCTACGAGCAGTACTTC. The chain combines TRBV18 with TRBJ2-7; 8 bases fit TRBD1. V gave up 2 bases and J gave up 3 bases; unmatched junction bases: 18. Germline CDR1 is KGHSH and CDR2 is LQKENI. The CDR3 runs to 19 residues.

In its sample, this clonotype was seen a few times. The chain joins TRBV7-2 to TRBJ2-7; 9 nucleotides match TRBD1. This CDR3 spans 15 amino acids. The trim removed 5 bases at V and 5 bases at J, leaving 10 bases unmatched. Looked up from germline, CDR1 is SGHTA and CDR2 is FQGNSA. CDR3 protein: CASSPSGTGFDEQYF. The CDR3 nucleotides are TGTGCCAGCAGCCCTTCCGGGACAGGGTTCGACGAGCAGTACTTC. The whole variable domain, filled in from reference TRBV7-2 and TRBJ2-7, reads GAGVSQSPSNKVTEKGKDVELRCDPISGHTALYWYRQSLGQGLEFLIYFQGNSAPDKSGLPSDRFSAERTGGSVSTLTIQRTQQEDSAVYLCASSPSGTGFDEQYFGPGTRLTVT.

The rearrangement joins TRBV28 to TRBJ1-5; D remains unclear. The CDR3 covers 12 residues. The V and J ends lost 8 bases and 3 bases respectively, with 8 bases between them. CDR1 MDHEN and CDR2 SYDVKM come from the germline V gene. The CDR3 sequence is CASGVYNQPQHF. The DNA for the CDR3 is TGTGCCAGCGGGGTTTACAATCAGCCCCAGCATTTT.

This rearrangement joins TRBV6-6 to TRBJ1-5; no clear D. The germline V gene has CDR1 MNHNY and CDR2 SVGAGI (reference sequence). The length of the CDR3 is 15 residues. V lost 7 bases and J 0 bases, leaving 13 bases between the germline ends. This CDR3 reads CASTEEGYSNQPQHF. CDR3 DNA sequence: TGTGCCAGCACAGAGGAGGGATATAGCAATCAGCCCCAGCATTTT.

The chain couples TRBV10-3 to TRBJ2-3; unclear D gene. The V and J ends lost 3 bases and 0 bases respectively, with 10 bases between them. From germline, CDR1 is ENHRY and CDR2 SYGVKD. The CDR3 spans 15 residues. CDR3 bases: TGTGCCATCAGTGATTTGGCAGGTAGCACAGATACGCAGTATTTT. This translates into CAISDLAGSTDTQYF.

In this sample, this clonotype turned up a few times. The chain combines TRBV11-2 with TRBJ2-1; D gene ambiguous. Germline loops: CDR1 SGHAT, CDR2 FQNNGV. V gave up 2 bases and J gave up 6 bases, with 11 bases separating them. The CDR3 loop spans 14 amino acids. CDR3 protein: CASSLRSDGNEQFF. CDR3 sequence (DNA): TGTGCCAGCAGCTTAAGGTCGGATGGCAATGAGCAGTTCTTC.

This clonotype has a handful of counts. V usage is TRBV6-2 or TRBV6-3 and J usage is TRBJ2-2; D not certain. CDR1 is MNHEY, CDR2 SVGEGT, per germline. Trimming took 10 bases from V and 8 from J, leaving 17 bases between them. CDR3 length equals 13 residues. As DNA, the CDR3 is TGTGCCATCGCTGCTACTTTTTGGGGGGAGCTGTTTTTT. Amino acid sequence: CAIAATFWGELFF.

The rearrangement uses TRBV7-2 and TRBJ2-4, with TRBD2 matching over 7 bases. V shed 0 bases and J 5 bases; nucleotides not matched to a gene: 7. The CDR3 spans 16 residues. CDR1 is SGHTA, CDR2 FQGNSA, per germline. The CDR3 spells CASSLAFTGGQNIQYF. The DNA for the CDR3 is TGTGCCAGCAGCTTAGCGTTCACGGGGGGACAAAACATTCAGTACTTC.

V usage is TRBV5-5 and J usage is TRBJ2-3, with 9 bases that match TRBD1. The CDR3 has 15 amino acids. The germline V gene encodes CDR1 SGHKS and CDR2 YYEKEE (reference sequence). The trim removed 1 base at V and 4 bases at J, leaving 4 bases unmatched. The CDR3 loop is CASSLTGQGPDTQYF. The CDR3 DNA sequence: TGTGCCAGCAGCTTGACGGGACAGGGACCAGATACGCAGTATTTT.

This chain uses TRBV4-1 with TRBJ2-7; no clear D. Trimming cost V 4 bases and J 0 bases, with 7 bases left between them. The CDR3 runs to 13 residues. Germline V gene lookup returns CDR1 MGHRA and CDR2 YSYEKL. This CDR3 is CASSPVNSYEQYF. As DNA, the CDR3 is TGCGCCAGCAGCCCGGTCAACTCCTACGAGCAGTACTTC.

In this sample, this clonotype turned up a few times. This CDR3 is CASSERWDRRNTEAFF. CDR3 nucleotides: TGTGCCAGCAGTGAAAGATGGGACAGGAGAAACACTGAAGCTTTCTTT. The rearrangement joins TRBV2 to TRBJ1-1; 8 positions match TRBD1. The CDR3 is 16 residues long. Looked up from germline, CDR1 is SNHLY and CDR2 is FYNNEI. With V trimmed by 2 bases and J by 2 bases, 7 bases remained unmatched. The variable domain in full, completed from reference TRBV2 and TRBJ1-1, reads EPEVTQTPSHQVTQMGQEVILRCVPISNHLYFYWYRQILGQKVEFLVSFYNNEISEKSEIFDDQFSVERPDGSNFTLKIRSTKLEDSAMYFCASSERWDRRNTEAFFGQGTRLTVV.

The chain combines TRBV6-6 with TRBJ2-7; D might be TRBD1 (5 bases). Germline V gives CDR1 MNHNY, CDR2 SVGAGI (reference sequence). Trimming left V 0 bases short and J 5 bases short, with 20 bases between. CDR3 size: 17 residues. CDR3 bases: TGTGCCAGCAGTTACTCGCTGGTTAGGGGTAAAGGCCACGAGCAGTACTTC. Encoded protein: CASSYSLVRGKGHEQYF.

This rearrangement joins TRBV4-1 to TRBJ1-5; tentatively, D is TRBD1 (5 bases). CDR3 length equals 17 residues. The germline V gene encodes CDR1 MGHRA and CDR2 YSYEKL. The V gene lost 1 base and the J gene lost 2 bases, with 15 bases spanning the gap. The CDR3 spells CASSQGDRSIRNQPQHF. DNA for the CDR3: TGCGCCAGCAGCCAAGGAGACAGATCCATACGCAATCAGCCCCAGCATTTT.

The CDR3 region has the DNA TGTGCCAGCACCACCGGGACAGGGGGCGCAGATACGCAGTATTTT. Residues: CASTTGTGGADTQYF. V and J are TRBV7-2 and TRBJ2-3; TRBD1 matches 12 bases. The CDR3 is made up of 15 amino acids. V lost 7 bases, J lost 4 bases, and 6 bases stayed unmatched. Germline values: CDR1 SGHTA, CDR2 FQGNSA.

The sample holds a few counts of this clonotype. The rearrangement joins TRBV7-2 to TRBJ1-2; 8 nucleotides match TRBD1. This CDR3 is 16 amino acids long. The V gene end was trimmed by 0 bases and the J gene end by 5 bases; junction bases not matched to a gene: 8. The germline CDR1 and CDR2 sequences are SGHTA and FQGNSA. Here the CDR3 reads CASSLAVQGDWYGYTF. CDR3 DNA sequence: TGTGCCAGCAGCTTAGCGGTACAGGGGGATTGGTATGGCTACACCTTC.

The CDR3 DNA sequence: TGCAGCGTTGAAGTACCGGGGACCTGGGGACCGGTCCAAGAGACCCAGTACTTC. This gives the protein CSVEVPGTWGPVQETQYF. The V call is TRBV29-1, the J call TRBJ2-5; the D call may be TRBD1 or TRBD2 (5 bases each). The CDR3 extends over 18 amino acids. Trimming removed 1 base at V and 1 base at J, with 22 bases between. Germline V lookup: CDR1 SQVTM, CDR2 ANQGSEA.

Concerning this clonotype itself: Here the CDR3 omits its conserved ending phenylalanine or tryptophan, so a read error is the likely source. CDR3 amino acids: CASKGTSGQFANTGELFY. CDR3 sequence (DNA): TGTGCCAGCAAAGGGACATCGGGGCAGTTCGCGAACACCGGGGAGCTGTTTTAT. V usage is TRBV6-6 and J usage is TRBJ2-2; TRBD1 might be the D (6 bases). V was pared by 7 bases and J by 0 bases, with 21 bases between. Germline V gives CDR1 MNHNY, CDR2 SVGAGI (reference sequence). The CDR3 loop spans 18 amino acids.

J is TRBJ1-2 and V is TRBV11-3; 7 bases line up with TRBD1. This CDR3 is 15 amino acids long. CDR1 and CDR2 from the germline V gene are SGHNT and YENEEA. After removal of 1 base from V and 8 bases from J, the junction contained 10 bases not matched to a gene. Here the CDR3 reads CASSLGTQGPGGYTF. DNA for the CDR3: TGTGCCAGCAGCTTAGGGACACAGGGGCCGGGCGGCTACACCTTC.